The 7 T cell receptor beta chains presented below share a single source sample, sequenced in a study of blood T cell repertoires in COVID-19. Sequencing was performed with immunoSEQ multiplex PCR; in TCRdb, only in-frame clones are kept and a portion is missing. This table has more than 250,000 clones, 83% appearing once. Sequencing was done on a sample of peripheral blood. All receptors come from a man in his fifties or sixties who had recovered from COVID-19.

The chain links TRBV11-1 to TRBJ1-1; a weak D match, TRBD1 (6 bases). Germline loops: CDR1 SGHAT, CDR2 FQDESV (reference sequence). CDR3 size: 14 residues. V dropped 7 bases and J dropped 5 bases, with 17 bases sitting between them. CDR3 sequence: CASTTQGFGTEAFF. CDR3 in DNA: TGTGCCAGCACCACACAGGGTTTTGGTACTGAAGCTTTCTTT.

In its sample, this clone was seen a few times. The J gene is TRBJ2-7, the V gene TRBV7-2, with D unresolved. The CDR3 has 14 residues. Trimming cost V 5 bases and J 0 bases, with 11 bases left between them. Germline V gene lookup returns CDR1 SGHTA and CDR2 FQGNSA. CDR3 in DNA: TGTGCCAGCAGCCTCCCTAGAGACTCCTACGAGCAGTACTTC. Translating it yields CASSLPRDSYEQYF.

This chain's CDR3 is CATRKRQGRNYEQYF. The CDR3 nucleotides are TGTGCCACCAGAAAGAGACAGGGAAGGAACTACGAGCAGTACTTC. The rearrangement joins TRBV6-5 to TRBJ2-7; 7 bases are shared with TRBD1. The CDR3 spans 15 residues. The germline gives CDR1 MNHEY, CDR2 SVGAGI. Germline trimming cut 10 bases from V and 3 bases from J; bases unmatched to any gene: 15.

The chain links TRBV5-1 to TRBJ1-1; TRBD1 matches at 11 bases. Germline V gives CDR1 SGHRS, CDR2 YFSETQ. V trimming: 1 base; J trimming: 2 bases; junction bases outside the gene matches: 1. The CDR3 is 15 amino acids. This CDR3 is CASSLWTGGNTEAFF. CDR3 bases: TGCGCCAGCAGCTTGTGGACAGGGGGCAACACTGAAGCTTTCTTT. Based on the CDR3 plus reference TRBV5-1 and TRBJ1-1, the full variable domain is KAGVTQTPRYLIKTRGQQVTLSCSPISGHRSVSWYQQTPGQGLQFLFEYFSETQRNKGNFPGRFSGRQFSNSRSEMNVSTLELGDSALYLCASSLWTGGNTEAFFGQGTRLTVV.

This clone has only one observation. The V gene is TRBV30, the J gene TRBJ1-2; the match to TRBD1 covers 7 bases. CDR1 is GTSNPN, CDR2 SVGIG, per germline (reference sequence). The CDR3 has 15 amino acids. Losses at the gene ends were 2 bases for V and 2 bases for J; bases not matched to a gene: 8. The CDR3 region is CAWSLNRGNNYGYTF. CDR3 DNA sequence: TGTGCCTGGAGTCTTAACAGGGGAAACAACTATGGCTACACCTTC.

This chain connects TRBV18 to TRBJ1-2; 8 bases match TRBD1. The trim removed 4 bases at V and 2 bases at J, leaving 3 bases unmatched. Germline assignment: CDR1 KGHSH and CDR2 LQKENI. The CDR3 totals 14 residues. CDR3 residues: CASSQQGVNYGYTF. The CDR3 coding sequence is TGTGCCAGCTCACAACAGGGGGTGAACTATGGCTACACCTTC. The full variable domain, completed using reference TRBV18 and TRBJ1-2, is NAGVMQNPRHLVRRRGQEARLRCSPMKGHSHVYWYRQLPEEGLKFMVYLQKENIIDESGMPKERFSAEFPKEGPSILRIQQVVRGDSAAYFCASSQQGVNYGYTFGSGTRLTVV.

The chain carries TRBV6-5 and TRBJ2-7, with 7 positions matching TRBD2. This CDR3 has 14 residues. Trimming at V came to 6 bases and at J to 0 bases, leaving 5 bases not matched to a gene. Per the germline V gene, CDR1 is MNHEY and CDR2 is SVGAGI. The CDR3 DNA follows: TGTGCCAGCAGGCCGGGGGGTTCCTCCTACGAGCAGTACTTC. Its protein product is CASRPGGSSYEQYF.